This T cell receptor beta chain was recorded in a study of blood T cell repertoires in COVID-19. Measured with immunoSEQ multiplex PCR; TCRdb has only the in-frame clones, and not every one. The repertoire consists of about 140,000 clones, with 70% to 90% occurring once and the leading ten covering almost 8.5%. The CDR3 is 13 residues long. Between the trimmed V and J ends, which lost 5 bases and 2 bases, there was a span of 11 bases. CDR1 and CDR2 (germline): SGHRS, YFSETQ. Sequenced input: peripheral blood. The chain links TRBV5-1 to TRBJ2-7, with unresolved D. This clonotype originated in a woman aged 55-75 years with acute or convalescent COVID-19. The DNA of the CDR3 is TGCGCCAGCAGACCGGCCGGAGCCTACGAGCAGTACTTC. Translating it yields CASRPAGAYEQYF. Combining the CDR3 with reference TRBV5-1 and TRBJ2-7 gives the whole variable domain KAGVTQTPRYLIKTRGQQVTLSCSPISGHRSVSWYQQTPGQGLQFLFEYFSETQRNKGNFPGRFSGRQFSNSRSEMNVSTLELGDSALYLCASRPAGAYEQYFGPGTRLTVT.